This entry concerns a single TCR beta chain. The antigen is unknown. A single base separates this from a much larger clone, so it may be a read error. TCRbeta libraries were built with three rounds of nested PCR, modified from ARM-PCR. From the multiplex PCR reads, TCRdb called clonotypes with MiXCR, one entry per CDR3 protein. This sample has about 68,000 distinct CDR3 sequences, with about three fifths found just once. The data were obtained in a study of tumor and adjacent non-tumor tissue in lung cancer. Across the whole study: The patients, about nine men and four to six women, were roughly 30 to 80 with stage I to III disease.

Study-wide results and limits: Tumor repertoires had a smaller top 100 clone share than normal lung.

This CDR3 spans 18 amino acids. The ends lost 3 bases at V and 3 bases at J; junction bases unmatched: 11. Looked up from germline, CDR1 is DFQATT and CDR2 is SNEGSKA (reference sequence). This sample's RNA came from whole unsorted tissue. Sequencing was performed on lung tumor tissue. The source is a man aged 45 to 65 with non-small cell lung cancer. This sequence joins TRBV20-1 and TRBJ2-4, with 13 bases identical to TRBD2. This CDR3 is CSASLGLAGVGYKNIQYF. CDR3 nucleotide sequence: TGCAGTGCTAGCCTCGGACTAGCGGGAGTGGGATACAAAAACATTCAGTACTTC.